Following are 9 T cell receptor beta chains from one sample sequenced in a study of blood T cell repertoires in COVID-19. Sequencing used immunoSEQ multiplex PCR; TCRdb keeps in-frame clones, though not all of them. The table records 350,000 to 450,000 clones, about 87% of them present only once. The sequencing input was PBMCs or T cells enriched from blood (not recorded which). These receptors originate from a man between 35 and 55 years old in a cohort exposed to, infected with or recovered from COVID-19 (not recorded which).

The V gene is TRBV12-2, the J gene TRBJ1-2; the table's D call TRBD1 went unverified against the DNA. TRBV12-2 corresponds to a pseudogene. The CDR3 is made up of 14 amino acids. The CDR3 DNA reads as TGTGCAAGTCGCTTACCACAGGTGACCTATGGCTACACCTTC. Translated, it gives CASRLPQVTYGYTF.

A single count supports this clone. CDR3 sequence reads: CASSRGSTEAFF. The CDR3 DNA follows: TGTGCCAGCAGCCGGGGGTCCACTGAAGCTTTCTTT. This chain links TRBV12-3 or TRBV12-4 with TRBJ1-1; a weak D match, TRBD1 (5 bases). The CDR3 loop spans 12 amino acids. Trimming cost V 6 bases and J 4 bases, with 9 bases left between them.

The chain carries TRBV5-1 and TRBJ2-5; 13 nucleotides agree with TRBD2. CDR1 SGHRS and CDR2 YFSETQ come from the germline V gene. The ends lost 4 bases at V and 5 bases at J; junction bases unmatched: 2. The CDR3 is 14 residues long. The CDR3 protein is CASSEGLAGETQYF. Here the CDR3 DNA reads TGCGCCAGCAGCGAGGGACTAGCGGGGGAGACCCAGTACTTC.

The V and J genes are TRBV19 and TRBJ1-2, with D maybe TRBD1 (5 bases). CDR3 length: 15 amino acids. CDR1 is LNHDA, CDR2 SQIVND, per germline (reference sequence). Trimming left V 3 bases short and J 0 bases short, with 11 bases between. CDR3 DNA: TGTGCCAGTAGTATTTACCCAGGGACTAACTATGGCTACACCTTC. Amino acids: CASSIYPGTNYGYTF.

This clone was recorded only once. The chain combines TRBV3-1 (or the pseudogene TRBV3-2) with TRBJ1-2, with D hard to call. The CDR3 contains 13 residues. Germline V CDR1 and CDR2: LGHDT, YNNKEL (reference sequence). Deletions cut 2 bases from V and 5 bases from J, with 9 bases between. The CDR3 DNA reads as TGTGCCAGCAGCCAAAGTGGAGGGTATGGCTACACCTTC. Translating gives CASSQSGGYGYTF.

J is TRBJ2-1 and V is TRBV6-1; TRBD1 matches 9 bases. Germline V CDR1 and CDR2: MNHNS, SASEGT. The ends lost 4 bases at V and 6 bases at J; junction bases unmatched: 10. The CDR3 runs 16 residues. CDR3 protein: CASSALTGGAINEQFF. CDR3 DNA: TGTGCCAGCAGTGCCCTAACAGGGGGCGCAATCAATGAGCAGTTCTTC.

In this sample, this clone turned up a few times. The CDR3 loop reads CASSSGTAMTHIQYF. The CDR3 DNA is TGTGCCAGTAGTAGCGGGACAGCCATGACACACATTCAGTACTTC. The chain has TRBV19 and TRBJ2-4; weak D call: TRBD1 (7 bases). Germline V gene lookup returns CDR1 LNHDA and CDR2 SQIVND (reference sequence). Trimming cost V 4 bases and J 8 bases, with 18 bases left between them. The CDR3 spans 15 residues.

The chain is built from TRBV7-2 and TRBJ2-3, with 10 bases that match TRBD2. V was pared by 1 base and J by 1 base, with 11 bases of the junction left unmatched. From germline, CDR1 is SGHTA and CDR2 FQGNSA. This CDR3 comprises 19 residues. CDR3 nucleotides: TGTGCCAGCAGCTTAGAATCGGCTAGCGGGAGTCGGCGCACAGATACGCAGTATTTT. As protein: CASSLESASGSRRTDTQYF.

The chain couples TRBV5-4 to TRBJ2-5; no definite D call. CDR3 length: 12 amino acids. Germline loops: CDR1 SGHNT, CDR2 YYREEE (reference sequence). Trimming removed 2 bases from V and 5 bases from J, with 7 bases in between. Here the CDR3 reads CASSFNVETQYF. As DNA, the CDR3 is TGTGCCAGCAGCTTCAATGTGGAGACCCAGTACTTC.